Below, 15 T cell receptor beta chains from the same sample are listed, as sequenced in a study of blood T cells in healthy people across ages. Combining a sample-barcoded 5' primer with a J-beta primer mix, a second PCR ran for roughly 6 to 11 cycles. TCRdb re-called the 5' RACE reads with MiXCR, one entry per CDR3 protein. Of about 620,000 distinct CDR3 sequences in the sample, over 40% were seen once. Sequenced sample: blood. Receptor source: a woman of 80 years or more in good health.

A few counts support this clonotype. The chain combines TRBV28 with TRBJ1-4; D is uncertain. V was cut by 9 bases and J by 3 bases, with 11 bases left in between. This CDR3 spans 13 amino acids. Germline V lookup: CDR1 MDHEN, CDR2 SYDVKM. CDR3 in amino acids: CASTWAPNEKLFF. The CDR3 region has the DNA TGTGCCAGTACCTGGGCCCCTAATGAAAAACTGTTTTTT. Filled out from reference TRBV28 and TRBJ1-4, the complete variable domain reads DVKVTQSSRYLVKRTGEKVFLECVQDMDHENMFWYRQDPGLGLRLIYFSYDVKMKEKGDIPEGYSVSREKKERFSLILESASTNQTSMYLCASTWAPNEKLFFGSGTQLSVL.

Remarks on this clonotype: A much larger clone differs by one base, so this may be a read error. The chain uses TRBV20-1 and TRBJ2-1, with a possible D match to TRBD1 (6 bases). Gene TRBJ2-7 matches the end of the DNA better, so the J call may be wrong. Per the germline V gene, CDR1 is DFQATT and CDR2 is SNEGSKA (reference sequence). The CDR3 is 13 amino acids. CDR3 sequence: CSAGTPNYNEQYF. The CDR3 nucleotides read TGCAGTGCAGGGACACCCAATTACAATGAGCAGTACTTC.

In this sample, this clonotype turned up a few times. The rearrangement links TRBV7-2 to TRBJ2-3; D gene uncertain. V lost 3 bases, J lost 0 bases, and 10 bases lay in between. Per germline, CDR1 SGHTA and CDR2 FQGNSA. The CDR3 totals 15 residues. The CDR3 region is CASSLGPLSTDTQYF. The CDR3, as DNA: TGTGCCAGCAGCTTGGGCCCCCTTAGCACAGATACGCAGTATTTT.

Many counts were recorded for this clonotype. This chain connects TRBV12-3 or TRBV12-4 to TRBJ1-6; possibly TRBD1 for D (5 bases). This CDR3 has 14 amino acids. V shed 1 base and J shed 6 bases, with 7 bases lying between them. DNA of the CDR3: TGTGCCAGCAGTTTAGTCGGGGGTAATTCACCCCTCCACTTT. It is translated as CASSLVGGNSPLHF.

This clonotype was observed many times. V is TRBV6-5 and J is TRBJ1-1, with unresolved D. V was trimmed by 2 bases and J by 1 base, leaving 8 bases between them. The germline gives CDR1 MNHEY, CDR2 SVGAGI. The CDR3 length is 14 residues. CDR3 sequence reads: CASSYGRKNTEAFF. Here the CDR3 DNA reads TGTGCCAGCAGTTACGGCAGGAAGAACACTGAAGCTTTCTTT.

The rearrangement uses TRBV25-1 and TRBJ1-2; no firm D call. Deletions cut 6 bases from V and 4 bases from J, with 18 bases between. The germline V gene encodes CDR1 MGHDK and CDR2 SYGVNS. The CDR3 is made up of 15 amino acids. The CDR3 is CASRTLRGIRYGYTF. CDR3 DNA sequence: TGTGCCAGCAGGACGTTACGGGGAATACGCTATGGCTACACCTTC.

The chain combines TRBV6-5 with TRBJ1-5; no firm D call. Germline V gives CDR1 MNHEY, CDR2 SVGAGI. V was pared by 5 bases and J by 4 bases, with 9 bases between. The CDR3 contains 13 residues. CDR3 DNA sequence: TGTGCCAGCAGTGGGGAGGTGAATCAGCCCCAGCATTTT. It codes for CASSGEVNQPQHF.

This sequence joins TRBV5-1 and TRBJ2-1; TRBD1 might be the D (6 bases). The CDR3 has 16 residues. Germline-derived CDR1 and CDR2 are SGHRS and YFSETQ. The ends were cut back, 1 base at V and 9 bases at J, with 20 bases in the middle. CDR3 coding DNA: TGCGCCAGCAGCTTGAAGGAACAGGGTGTGGGAGTTGAGCAGTTCTTC. It yields the protein CASSLKEQGVGVEQFF.

A word on this clonotype: At one end, the junction sequence differs from germline, possibly due to a read error. The J gene is TRBJ1-6, the V gene TRBV6-5, with a weak D call TRBD1 (5 bases). The length of the CDR3 is 15 residues. The germline gives CDR1 MNHEY, CDR2 SVGAGI. Here the CDR3 DNA reads TGCGCCAGCACCTTAACAGGTGGGGGTGGTTCACCCCCCCACTTT. Translated: CASTLTGGGGSPPHF.

The J gene is TRBJ2-1, the V gene TRBV4-1; D is ambiguous. Per the germline V gene, CDR1 is MGHRA and CDR2 is YSYEKL. V lost 2 bases and J lost 13, with 15 bases in between. The CDR3 is made up of 13 amino acids. This CDR3 reads CASSQWVQETQFF. The CDR3 DNA reads as TGCGCCAGCAGCCAATGGGTGCAAGAGACCCAGTTCTTC.

The rearrangement joins TRBV7-9 to TRBJ2-2; D gene uncertain. V shed 5 bases and J shed 6 bases, with 7 bases lying between them. Germline loops: CDR1 SEHNR, CDR2 FQNEAQ (reference sequence). This CDR3 is 12 amino acids long. The CDR3 spells CASSPPAGELFF. The CDR3 nucleotides are TGTGCCAGCAGCCCTCCCGCCGGGGAGCTGTTTTTT.

The chain recombines TRBV30 with TRBJ2-5, with D uncertain. Germline-derived CDR1 and CDR2 are GTSNPN and SVGIG (reference sequence). This CDR3 spans 12 amino acids. V lost 1 base and J lost 5, with 8 bases in between. This CDR3 is CAWSGRGETQYF. CDR3 coding DNA: TGTGCCTGGAGTGGCCGCGGCGAGACCCAGTACTTC.

The J gene is TRBJ1-2, the V gene TRBV28, with 7 bases identical to TRBD1. Looked up from germline, CDR1 is MDHEN and CDR2 is SYDVKM. The CDR3 is 14 amino acids. V lost 5 bases to trimming and J lost 2 bases; unmatched junction nucleotides: 5. The DNA of the CDR3 is TGTGCCAGCAGTGGGGGACAGCGAAACTATGGCTACACCTTC. As protein: CASSGGQRNYGYTF.

The V and J genes are TRBV12-3 or TRBV12-4 and TRBJ2-2; 9 nucleotides agree with TRBD2. The junction had 0 bases not matched to a gene; V was cut back by 1 base and J by 6 bases. This CDR3 has 14 residues. CDR3 sequence (DNA): TGTGCCAGCAGTTTAGGCGGGAGGGCCGGGGAGCTGTTTTTT. This translates into CASSLGGRAGELFF.

This clonotype was detected only once. The chain links TRBV6-2 or TRBV6-3 to TRBJ2-7, with 8 bases identical to TRBD1. The CDR3 is 13 amino acids. After removal of 5 bases from V and 6 bases from J, the junction contained 6 bases not matched to a gene. Germline assignment: CDR1 MNHEY and CDR2 SVGEGT. The CDR3 DNA follows: TGTGCCAGCAGTCGGACAGGGATAGGCGAGCAGTACTTC. This sequence encodes CASSRTGIGEQYF.